The entry below gives a single T cell receptor (beta chain) sequence along with its context. These data belong to a study of shared clonotypes between healthy human individuals. On the study more broadly: Researchers assigned three CD4 naive, three CD4 memory, two CD8 naive and one CD8 memory plate to each donor.

Naive CD8 cells comprised CD45RO-negative, CCR7-positively selected cells, excluding terminally differentiated effector memory CD45RA+ cells. The donors, healthy adults who were HIV-negative, had experienced no recent acute infections or vaccinations. Everyone who donated was a Caucasian adult who lived in Nashville, Tennessee. The protocol was immunoSEQ multiplex PCR, while the TCRdb copy is restricted to in-frame clones and leaves out a portion. The sample lists around 2,100,000 clones; approximately 95% were seen once. This CDR3 has 15 residues. V gave up 3 bases and J gave up 3 bases; unmatched junction bases: 1. Per germline, CDR1 KGHSH and CDR2 LQKENI.

The chain couples TRBV18 to TRBJ2-2; TRBD1 aligns across 10 bases. Sequences were obtained from naive CD8+ T cells sorted from blood. This clonotype originated in a young man in good health. CDR3 nucleotides: TGTGCCAGCTCACCCGGGACAGGGGACACCGGGGAGCTGTTTTTT. It translates to CASSPGTGDTGELFF.